This passage covers 14 T cell receptor beta chains from one sample sequenced in a study of shared clonotypes between healthy human individuals (dated by TCRdb to about 2020). The receptor library was made with the immunoSEQ multiplex PCR assay. Entries here come from immuneACCESS through TCRdb and include only in-frame sequences with V and J called. Some clones fail to appear in such tables; in the studies checked, an unresolved V gene covers under half of the shortfall, and the cause of the remainder is unknown. The sample table lists under 600,000 clones, around three quarters of them with a count of one. The ten largest make up around 12% of the sample. Sequences were obtained from PBMCs. The receptors originated from a woman aged 35 to 49 in good health. Some clones in this sample may be carry-over from other donors' samples.

The chain has TRBV7-3 and TRBJ1-1; a weak D match, TRBD1 (6 bases). Germline loops: CDR1 SGHTA, CDR2 FQGTGA. With 1 base removed from V and 8 bases from J, the gap between germline ends came to 11 bases. This CDR3 has 13 amino acids. CDR3 nucleotides: TGTGCCAGCAGCTTAAATCCCGGGACAGAAGCTTTCTTT. Protein: CASSLNPGTEAFF.

This clone was recorded once. The chain uses TRBV4-3 and TRBJ1-1; no reliable D call. CDR1 and CDR2 (germline): LGHNA, YSLEER. Deletions cut 3 bases from V and 5 bases from J, with 19 bases between. CDR3 length: 16 amino acids. CDR3 bases: TGCGCCAGCAGCCACTCCGGAGGACCCTCAAGGACTGAAGCTTTCTTT. As protein: CASSHSGGPSRTEAFF.

This chain connects TRBV6-1 to TRBJ2-5; perhaps TRBD1 as D (6 bases). The CDR3 runs 14 residues. V lost 1 base and J lost 5, with 11 bases in between. CDR1 is MNHNS, CDR2 SASEGT, per germline. The CDR3 is CASSEDRVPETQYF. The CDR3 bases are TGTGCCAGCAGTGAAGACAGGGTACCTGAGACCCAGTACTTC.

The V call is TRBV28, the J call TRBJ1-2, with D unresolved. Per the germline V gene, CDR1 is MDHEN and CDR2 is SYDVKM. CDR3 length: 14 amino acids. V dropped 2 bases and J dropped 5 bases, with 12 bases sitting between them. The CDR3 region is CASSLVGRPYGYTF. CDR3 in DNA: TGTGCCAGCAGTTTAGTAGGGAGGCCATATGGCTACACCTTC.

V is TRBV18 and J is TRBJ2-2; D remains ambiguous. V shed 8 bases and J shed 7 bases, with 20 bases lying between them. This CDR3 is built from 15 residues. Germline CDR1 reads KGHSH; CDR2 reads LQKENI. The CDR3: CASGLTPDADGELFF. The CDR3 DNA reads as TGTGCCAGCGGCCTCACCCCCGATGCGGACGGGGAGCTGTTTTTT.

V and J are TRBV28 and TRBJ2-7; 7 bases are a match to TRBD2. The CDR3 extends over 12 amino acids. CDR1 and CDR2 from the germline V gene are MDHEN and SYDVKM. V trimming: 3 bases; J trimming: 9 bases; junction bases outside the gene matches: 5. CDR3 sequence (DNA): TGTGCCAGCAGTTTGCCGTCTAGCGGGCAGTACTTC. Protein: CASSLPSSGQYF.

This clone was seen once. The chain joins TRBV27 to TRBJ2-7; D not resolved. The germline V and J ends were trimmed by 3 bases and 3 bases, with 12 bases remaining between them. CDR1 and CDR2 (germline): MNHEY, SMNVEV (reference sequence). The CDR3 contains 14 residues. This CDR3 reads CASSFGRWSYEQYF. CDR3 DNA sequence: TGTGCCAGCAGTTTTGGGCGGTGGAGCTACGAGCAGTACTTC.

There are a few counts of this clone. The V call is TRBV23-1, the J call TRBJ1-5, with unresolved D. Being an ORF, TRBV23-1 has a function that is uncertain. V was pared by 9 bases and J by 7 bases, with 16 bases between. The CDR3 is 13 residues long. This CDR3 reads CASVGGVRQPQHF. The CDR3 DNA reads as TGCGCCAGTGTGGGTGGGGTAAGACAGCCCCAGCATTTT.

On this clone itself: A far larger clone is a single base away, which makes a read error likely. V usage is TRBV11-2 and J usage is TRBJ2-4, with TRBD1 identical over 10 bases. The CDR3 extends over 15 amino acids. The J segment lost 12 bases and the V segment lost 2 bases, leaving 10 bases of the junction unmatched. CDR1 and CDR2 (germline): SGHAT, FQNNGV. In DNA form, the CDR3 reads TGTGCCAGCAGCTTACCCTGGGACAGGGGACCCACTCAGTACTTC. Amino acid sequence: CASSLPWDRGPTQYF.

The chain has TRBV7-9 and TRBJ2-7, with 8 bases identical to TRBD2. V gave up 5 bases and J gave up 3 bases; unmatched junction bases: 9. The germline V gene encodes CDR1 SEHNR and CDR2 FQNEAQ (reference sequence). The CDR3 contains 15 residues. CDR3 nucleotide sequence: TGTGCCAGCAGCCCCATAGCGGGATCGGGCTACGAGCAGTACTTC. It codes for CASSPIAGSGYEQYF. Together with reference TRBV7-9 and TRBJ2-7, the CDR3 gives the full variable domain: DTGVSQNPRHKITKRGQNVTFRCDPISEHNRLYWYRQTLGQGPEFLTYFQNEAQLEKSRLLSDRFSAERPKGSFSTLEIQRTEQGDSAMYLCASSPIAGSGYEQYFGPGTRLTVT.

The chain joins TRBV5-1 to TRBJ2-7; 8 bases align to TRBD1. Per germline, CDR1 SGHRS and CDR2 YFSETQ. V lost 4 bases, J lost 4 bases, and 7 bases stayed unmatched. This CDR3 comprises 14 residues. The CDR3 spells CASSPDRVWYEQYF. CDR3 coding DNA: TGCGCCAGCAGCCCGGACAGGGTATGGTACGAGCAGTACTTC.

In its sample, this clone was seen a few times. V and J are TRBV6-6 and TRBJ1-2; TRBD1 agrees at 8 bases. Trimming took 6 bases from V and 3 from J; bases not matched to a gene: 6. The CDR3 length is 14 residues. CDR1 MNHNY and CDR2 SVGAGI come from the germline V gene (reference sequence). The CDR3 loop is CASRSDRGYYGYTF. The CDR3 region has the DNA TGTGCCAGCAGGTCCGACAGGGGCTACTATGGCTACACCTTC.

The J gene is TRBJ2-1, the V gene TRBV29-1; 11 nucleotides line up with TRBD2. With V trimmed by 7 bases and J by 12 bases, 8 bases remained unmatched. The germline gives CDR1 SQVTM, CDR2 ANQGSEA. This CDR3 is 12 amino acids long. The CDR3 is CSAPLAGGVQFF. In DNA, the CDR3 is TGCAGCGCTCCCCTAGCGGGAGGTGTGCAGTTCTTC.

The chain links TRBV28 to TRBJ1-1; TRBD1 agrees at 7 bases. The CDR3 totals 13 residues. CDR1 is MDHEN, CDR2 SYDVKM, per germline. J was trimmed by 6 bases and V by 2 bases; bases with no gene match: 3. The CDR3: CASSLRQGAEAFF. DNA for the CDR3: TGTGCCAGCAGTTTACGCCAGGGGGCTGAAGCTTTCTTT.